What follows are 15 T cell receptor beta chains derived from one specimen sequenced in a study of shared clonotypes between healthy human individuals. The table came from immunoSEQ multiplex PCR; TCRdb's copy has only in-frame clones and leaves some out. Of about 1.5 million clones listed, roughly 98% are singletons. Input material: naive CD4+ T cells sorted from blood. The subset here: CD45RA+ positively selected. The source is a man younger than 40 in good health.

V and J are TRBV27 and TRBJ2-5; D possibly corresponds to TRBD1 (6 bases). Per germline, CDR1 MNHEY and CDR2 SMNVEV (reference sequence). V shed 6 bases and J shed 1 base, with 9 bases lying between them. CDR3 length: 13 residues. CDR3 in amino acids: CASSGTSQETQYF. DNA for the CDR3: TGTGCCAGCAGCGGGACATCCCAAGAGACCCAGTACTTC.

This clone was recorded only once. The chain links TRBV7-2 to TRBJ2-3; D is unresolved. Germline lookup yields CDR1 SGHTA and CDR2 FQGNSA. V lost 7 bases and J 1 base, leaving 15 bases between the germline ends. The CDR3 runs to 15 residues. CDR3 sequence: CASIGRARGTDTQYF. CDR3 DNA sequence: TGTGCCAGCATAGGGCGTGCCCGAGGCACAGATACGCAGTATTTT. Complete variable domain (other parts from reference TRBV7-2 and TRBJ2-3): GAGVSQSPSNKVTEKGKDVELRCDPISGHTALYWYRQSLGQGLEFLIYFQGNSAPDKSGLPSDRFSAERTGGSVSTLTIQRTQQEDSAVYLCASIGRARGTDTQYFGPGTRLTVL.

The CDR3 DNA follows: TGTGCCAGCAGCCCCCTAATCACAGGGATGAATGAGCAGTTCTTC. This encodes CASSPLITGMNEQFF. This chain links TRBV6-5 with TRBJ2-1; TRBD1 is a possible D gene (6 bases). The CDR3 sequence is 15 residues long. Germline CDR1 reads MNHEY; CDR2 reads SVGAGI. The germline V and J ends were trimmed by 6 bases and 7 bases, with 19 bases remaining between them.

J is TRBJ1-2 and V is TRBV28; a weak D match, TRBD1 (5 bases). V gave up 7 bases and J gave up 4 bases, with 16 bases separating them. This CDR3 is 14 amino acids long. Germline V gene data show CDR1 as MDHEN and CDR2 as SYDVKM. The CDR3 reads CASTAPPTAYGYTF. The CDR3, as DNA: TGTGCCAGCACGGCCCCGCCGACAGCCTATGGCTACACCTTC.

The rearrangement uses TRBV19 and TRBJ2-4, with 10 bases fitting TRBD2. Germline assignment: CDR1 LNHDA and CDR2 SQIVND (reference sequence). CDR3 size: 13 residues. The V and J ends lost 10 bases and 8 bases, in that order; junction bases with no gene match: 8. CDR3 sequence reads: CATNSGRWDIQYF. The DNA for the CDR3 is TGTGCCACTAATAGCGGGAGGTGGGACATTCAGTACTTC.

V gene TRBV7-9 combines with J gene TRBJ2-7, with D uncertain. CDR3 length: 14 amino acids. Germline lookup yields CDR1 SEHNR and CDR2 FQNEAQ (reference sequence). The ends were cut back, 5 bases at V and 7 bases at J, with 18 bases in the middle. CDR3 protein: CASSLGYPSEEQYF. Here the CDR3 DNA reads TGTGCCAGCAGCCTAGGGTACCCCTCAGAAGAGCAGTACTTC.

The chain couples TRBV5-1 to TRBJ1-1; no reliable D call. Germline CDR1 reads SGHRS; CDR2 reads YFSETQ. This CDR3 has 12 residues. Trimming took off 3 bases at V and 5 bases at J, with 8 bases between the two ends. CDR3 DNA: TGCGCCAGCAGCTGGATAGGGACTGAAGCTTTCTTT. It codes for CASSWIGTEAFF.

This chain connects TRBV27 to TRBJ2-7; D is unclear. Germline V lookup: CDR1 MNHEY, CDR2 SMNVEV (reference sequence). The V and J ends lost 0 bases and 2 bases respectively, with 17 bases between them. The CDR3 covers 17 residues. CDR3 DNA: TGTGCCAGCAGTTTATCCCCAGGAATCTTTTCAGCCTACGAGCAGTACTTC. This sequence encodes CASSLSPGIFSAYEQYF.

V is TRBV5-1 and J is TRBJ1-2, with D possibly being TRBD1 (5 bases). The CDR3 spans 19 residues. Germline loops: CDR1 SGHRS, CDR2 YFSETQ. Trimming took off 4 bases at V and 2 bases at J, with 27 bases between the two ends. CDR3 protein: CASSTGSSQGGRGNYGYTF. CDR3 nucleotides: TGCGCCAGCAGCACCGGTTCCTCGCAGGGAGGTCGGGGAAACTATGGCTACACCTTC.

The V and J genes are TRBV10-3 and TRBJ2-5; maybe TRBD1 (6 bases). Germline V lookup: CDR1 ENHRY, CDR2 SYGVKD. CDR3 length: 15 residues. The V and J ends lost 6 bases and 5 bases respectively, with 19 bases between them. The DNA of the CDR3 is TGTGCCATCAGCCGGACAGAGCCAGTTGGTGAGACCCAGTACTTC. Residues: CAISRTEPVGETQYF.

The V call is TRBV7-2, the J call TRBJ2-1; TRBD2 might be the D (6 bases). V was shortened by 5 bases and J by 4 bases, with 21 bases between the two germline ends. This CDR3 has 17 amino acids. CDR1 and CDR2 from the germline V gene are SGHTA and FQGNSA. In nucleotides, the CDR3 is TGTGCCAGCAGCGCCAGGAGGGCTAGCAGAAAATACAATGAGCAGTTCTTC. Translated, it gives CASSARRASRKYNEQFF.

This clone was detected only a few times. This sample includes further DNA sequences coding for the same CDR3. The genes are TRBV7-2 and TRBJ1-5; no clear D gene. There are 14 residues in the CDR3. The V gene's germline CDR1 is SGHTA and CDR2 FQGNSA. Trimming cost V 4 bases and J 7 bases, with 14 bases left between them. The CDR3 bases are TGTGCCAGCAGCTCGACCGGACTTGGACAGCCCCAGCATTTT. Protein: CASSSTGLGQPQHF.

CDR3 in amino acids: CATSRAAVGVKNIQYF. CDR3 nucleotide sequence: TGTGCCACCAGCAGGGCCGCCGTGGGGGTTAAAAACATTCAGTACTTC. The rearrangement uses TRBV15 and TRBJ2-4; tentatively, D is TRBD1 or TRBD2 (5 bases each). Germline lookup yields CDR1 LNHNV and CDR2 YYDKDF (reference sequence). Trimming took 3 bases from V and 4 from J, leaving 16 bases between them. The length of the CDR3 is 16 residues. Full variable domain (outside the CDR3, taken from reference TRBV15 and TRBJ2-4): DAMVIQNPRYQVTQFGKPVTLSCSQTLNHNVMYWYQQKSSQAPKLLFHYYDKDFNNEADTPDNFQSRRPNTSFCFLDIRSPGLGDTAMYLCATSRAAVGVKNIQYFGAGTRLSVL.

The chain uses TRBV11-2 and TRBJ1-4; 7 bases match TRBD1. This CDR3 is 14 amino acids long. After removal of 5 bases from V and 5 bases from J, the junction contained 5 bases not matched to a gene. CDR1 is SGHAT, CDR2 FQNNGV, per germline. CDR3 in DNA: TGTGCCAGCAGCCAAGACAGGGAAAATGAAAAACTGTTTTTT. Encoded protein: CASSQDRENEKLFF.

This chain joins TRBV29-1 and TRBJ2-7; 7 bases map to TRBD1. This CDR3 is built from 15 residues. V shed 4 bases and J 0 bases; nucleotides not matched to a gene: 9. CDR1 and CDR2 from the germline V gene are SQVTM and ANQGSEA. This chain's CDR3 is CSVVLGGLSSYEQYF. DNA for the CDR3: TGCAGCGTTGTTTTAGGGGGCCTTAGCTCCTACGAGCAGTACTTC.